This is a list of T cell receptor beta chains from one sample in a study of T cell responses to AZD1222 COVID-19 vaccine. Generated by immunoSEQ multiplex PCR, the TCRdb table keeps only in-frame clones and is missing some. The sample has some 150,000 clones; approximately 91% are singletons. Sample: peripheral blood, taken 28 days after the second AZD1222 dose. These receptors were collected from an adult who received the AZD1222 COVID-19 vaccine. Each CDR3 is given with its conserved first and last residue. Each record gives: J gene, D gene, clone size, V gene, CDR3 protein, CDR3 DNA. A D gene is named only where the DNA matches it firmly. Not all rows give a size; the values are once, few, many and, for expanded clones, a class.

j_gene: TRBJ1-1; d_gene: NA; abundance: NA; v_gene: TRBV11-3; CDR3aa: CASSQHGGRAEAFF; CDR3nt: TGTGCCAGCAGCCAGCACGGCGGACGCGCTGAAGCTTTCTTT
j_gene: TRBJ1-1; d_gene: TRBD1; abundance: NA; v_gene: TRBV18; CDR3aa: CASSSDRGPLNTEAFF; CDR3nt: TGTGCCAGCTCATCCGACAGGGGCCCCTTGAACACTGAAGCTTTCTTT
j_gene: TRBJ2-1; d_gene: NA; abundance: NA; v_gene: TRBV7-9; CDR3aa: CASMLGDNEQFF; CDR3nt: TGTGCCAGCATGTTGGGGGACAATGAGCAGTTCTTC
j_gene: TRBJ2-7; d_gene: NA; abundance: once; v_gene: TRBV7-9; CDR3aa: CASSLVGQPRSYEQYF; CDR3nt: TGTGCCAGCAGCTTAGTAGGACAACCGAGGTCCTACGAGCAGTACTTC
j_gene: TRBJ2-7; d_gene: TRBD2; abundance: NA; v_gene: TRBV6-5; CDR3aa: CASTPGGSGRVEQYF; CDR3nt: TGTGCCAGCACCCCGGGGGGTAGCGGGAGAGTCGAGCAGTACTTC
j_gene: TRBJ2-1; d_gene: NA; abundance: NA; v_gene: TRBV27; CDR3aa: CASSFRKSGTGFSYNEQFF; CDR3nt: TGTGCCAGCAGTTTCAGGAAATCGGGAACTGGCTTTTCCTACAATGAGCAGTTCTTC
j_gene: TRBJ1-2; d_gene: NA; abundance: NA; v_gene: TRBV21-1; CDR3aa: CASSKVVDRSNYGYTF; CDR3nt: TGTGCCAGCAGCAAAGTAGTGGACAGATCTAACTATGGCTACACCTTC
j_gene: TRBJ1-2; d_gene: TRBD1; abundance: NA; v_gene: TRBV4-1; CDR3aa: CASSSSGNRGFYTF; CDR3nt: TGCGCCAGCAGCTCTTCTGGGAACAGGGGGTTCTACACCTTC
j_gene: TRBJ1-3; d_gene: NA; abundance: NA; v_gene: TRBV7-5; CDR3aa: CVRSLALPLPGNTIYF; CDR3nt: TGTGTCAGAAGCTTAGCCCTACCCCTTCCTGGAAACACCATATATTTT
j_gene: TRBJ1-2; d_gene: NA; abundance: NA; v_gene: TRBV2; CDR3aa: CASSVSQYYGYTF; CDR3nt: TGTGCCAGCAGTGTTAGTCAGTACTATGGCTACACCTTC
j_gene: TRBJ2-6; d_gene: NA; abundance: few; v_gene: TRBV2; CDR3aa: CASSVRSTSSSGANVLTF; CDR3nt: TGTGCCAGCAGTGTGAGGTCAACTAGCAGCTCTGGGGCCAACGTCCTGACTTTC
j_gene: TRBJ2-6; d_gene: NA; abundance: NA; v_gene: TRBV6-5; CDR3aa: CASRLSPSGANVLTF; CDR3nt: TGTGCCAGCAGACTTAGCCCTAGTGGGGCCAACGTCCTGACTTTC
j_gene: TRBJ2-1; d_gene: NA; abundance: once; v_gene: TRBV12-3/TRBV12-4; CDR3aa: CASSVRGRAFF; CDR3nt: TGTGCCAGCAGTGTACGGGGGAGAGCGTTCTTC
j_gene: TRBJ2-7; d_gene: TRBD1; abundance: NA; v_gene: TRBV18; CDR3aa: CASSPGQGSSYEQYF; CDR3nt: TGTGCCAGCTCACCAGGACAGGGGAGCTCCTACGAGCAGTACTTC
j_gene: TRBJ1-2; d_gene: TRBD1; abundance: NA; v_gene: TRBV5-6; CDR3aa: CASSSSQGALWSYTF; CDR3nt: TGTGCCAGCAGCTCCAGTCAGGGGGCCCTTTGGAGCTACACCTTC
j_gene: TRBJ2-7; d_gene: TRBD1; abundance: NA; v_gene: TRBV2; CDR3aa: CASRARGSSYEQYF; CDR3nt: TGTGCCAGCAGAGCCAGGGGGAGCTCCTACGAGCAGTACTTC
j_gene: TRBJ1-5; d_gene: NA; abundance: NA; v_gene: TRBV19; CDR3aa: CASSIRDQPQHF; CDR3nt: TGTGCCAGTAGTATACGGGATCAGCCCCAGCATTTT
j_gene: TRBJ2-2; d_gene: NA; abundance: few; v_gene: TRBV9; CDR3aa: CASSESPRDGELFF; CDR3nt: TGTGCCAGCAGCGAGAGTCCAAGAGACGGGGAGCTGTTTTTT
j_gene: TRBJ1-1; d_gene: NA; abundance: NA; v_gene: TRBV24-1; CDR3aa: CATSRAKGQTEAFF; CDR3nt: TGTGCCACCAGCAGGGCTAAAGGACAGACCGAAGCTTTCTTT
j_gene: TRBJ1-1; d_gene: NA; abundance: NA; v_gene: TRBV18; CDR3aa: CASSPTSGNTEAFF; CDR3nt: TGTGCCAGCTCACCCACCTCAGGGAACACTGAAGCTTTCTTT
j_gene: TRBJ2-1; d_gene: NA; abundance: NA; v_gene: TRBV27; CDR3aa: CASSQRASSYNEQFF; CDR3nt: TGTGCCAGCAGCCAGCGGGCCAGCTCCTACAATGAGCAGTTCTTC
j_gene: TRBJ1-1; d_gene: NA; abundance: NA; v_gene: TRBV4-2; CDR3aa: CASSAPMWAAELNTEAFF; CDR3nt: TGTGCCAGCAGCGCTCCCATGTGGGCAGCAGAGTTGAACACTGAAGCTTTCTTT
j_gene: TRBJ1-6; d_gene: NA; abundance: NA; v_gene: TRBV19; CDR3aa: CASSTIENSPLHF; CDR3nt: TGTGCCAGTAGTACCATAGAGAATTCACCCCTCCACTTT
j_gene: TRBJ2-1; d_gene: NA; abundance: NA; v_gene: TRBV6-5; CDR3aa: CASAGASYNEQFF; CDR3nt: TGTGCCAGTGCGGGGGCCAGTTACAATGAGCAGTTCTTC
j_gene: TRBJ1-4; d_gene: NA; abundance: NA; v_gene: TRBV7-8; CDR3aa: CASSLRGSEKLFF; CDR3nt: TGTGCCAGCAGCTTAAGGGGGTCTGAAAAACTGTTTTTT
j_gene: TRBJ2-7; d_gene: TRBD1; abundance: once; v_gene: TRBV6-5; CDR3aa: CASSYSGGPYEQYF; CDR3nt: TGTGCCAGCAGTTACTCAGGGGGCCCCTACGAGCAGTACTTC
j_gene: TRBJ2-1; d_gene: TRBD2; abundance: NA; v_gene: TRBV5-1; CDR3aa: CASSRGTSGDNEQFF; CDR3nt: TGCGCCAGCAGCCGAGGGACTAGCGGAGACAATGAGCAGTTCTTC
j_gene: TRBJ2-2; d_gene: TRBD1; abundance: NA; v_gene: TRBV3-1/TRBV3-2; CDR3aa: CASSQWTGNTGELFF; CDR3nt: TGTGCCAGCAGCCAATGGACAGGAAACACCGGGGAGCTGTTTTTT
j_gene: TRBJ2-5; d_gene: NA; abundance: NA; v_gene: TRBV6-5; CDR3aa: CASASSVKETQYF; CDR3nt: TGTGCCAGCGCTTCTAGCGTAAAAGAGACCCAGTACTTC
j_gene: TRBJ2-5; d_gene: TRBD1; abundance: NA; v_gene: TRBV7-2; CDR3aa: CASSWTGEETQYF; CDR3nt: TGTGCCAGCAGTTGGACAGGGGAAGAGACCCAGTACTTC
j_gene: TRBJ1-4; d_gene: NA; abundance: NA; v_gene: TRBV25-1; CDR3aa: CASEGLNGGKLFF; CDR3nt: TGTGCCAGCGAGGGCCTCAACGGGGGAAAACTGTTTTTT
j_gene: TRBJ2-6; d_gene: NA; abundance: once; v_gene: TRBV10-1; CDR3aa: CASSEGGGGANVLTF; CDR3nt: TGCGCCAGCAGTGAAGGGGGAGGTGGGGCCAACGTCCTGACTTTC
j_gene: TRBJ2-2; d_gene: NA; abundance: many; v_gene: TRBV29-1; CDR3aa: CSVDRSGNTGELFF; CDR3nt: TGCAGCGTTGACAGATCGGGGAACACCGGGGAGCTGTTTTTT
j_gene: TRBJ2-1; d_gene: TRBD2; abundance: NA; v_gene: TRBV27; CDR3aa: CASSLAGGSYNEQFF; CDR3nt: TGTGCCAGCAGTTTAGCGGGAGGTTCCTACAATGAGCAGTTCTTC
j_gene: TRBJ1-2; d_gene: NA; abundance: NA; v_gene: TRBV9; CDR3aa: CASSATVDYGYTF; CDR3nt: TGTGCCAGCAGCGCGACAGTAGACTATGGCTACACCTTC
j_gene: TRBJ2-1; d_gene: NA; abundance: NA; v_gene: TRBV11-3; CDR3aa: CASSHGPSREQFF; CDR3nt: TGTGCCAGCAGCCATGGGCCCAGCCGTGAGCAGTTCTTC
j_gene: TRBJ2-7; d_gene: TRBD2; abundance: NA; v_gene: TRBV9; CDR3aa: CASSVGGRATDEQYF; CDR3nt: TGTGCCAGCAGCGTAGGGGGGAGGGCAACCGACGAGCAGTACTTC
j_gene: TRBJ1-1; d_gene: TRBD1; abundance: NA; v_gene: TRBV5-4; CDR3aa: CASSLGTGGRWGSTEAFF; CDR3nt: TGTGCCAGCAGCTTGGGCACAGGGGGCAGGTGGGGGAGCACTGAAGCTTTCTTT
j_gene: TRBJ1-5; d_gene: NA; abundance: once; v_gene: TRBV4-1; CDR3aa: CASSQDGPGANRNQPQHF; CDR3nt: TGCGCCAGCAGCCAAGATGGTCCAGGGGCTAACCGCAATCAGCCCCAGCATTTT
j_gene: TRBJ2-2; d_gene: NA; abundance: once; v_gene: TRBV24-1; CDR3aa: CATSDGRGNTGELFF; CDR3nt: TGTGCCACCAGTGATGGTAGAGGGAACACCGGGGAGCTGTTTTTT
j_gene: TRBJ2-7; d_gene: TRBD1; abundance: NA; v_gene: TRBV5-1; CDR3aa: CASSLETGDPQQYF; CDR3nt: TGCGCCAGCAGCTTAGAAACAGGGGACCCCCAGCAGTACTTC
j_gene: TRBJ2-6; d_gene: NA; abundance: once; v_gene: TRBV18; CDR3aa: CASSLGLSGANVLTF; CDR3nt: TGTGCCAGCTCACTTGGACTCTCTGGGGCCAACGTCCTGACTTTC
j_gene: TRBJ1-5; d_gene: NA; abundance: NA; v_gene: TRBV5-5; CDR3aa: CASSLNDQPQHF; CDR3nt: TGTGCCAGCAGCTTAAATGATCAGCCCCAGCATTTT
j_gene: TRBJ2-4; d_gene: TRBD2; abundance: NA; v_gene: TRBV3-1/TRBV3-2; CDR3aa: CASSPLAGGGNIQYF; CDR3nt: TGTGCCAGCAGCCCACTAGCGGGAGGCGGAAACATTCAGTACTTC
j_gene: TRBJ2-5; d_gene: TRBD1; abundance: once; v_gene: TRBV10-1; CDR3aa: CASSESKAGTGETQYF; CDR3nt: TGCGCCAGCAGTGAGTCAAAGGCAGGGACAGGCGAGACCCAGTACTTC
j_gene: TRBJ2-6; d_gene: NA; abundance: NA; v_gene: TRBV5-1; CDR3aa: CASSNEFSGANVLTF; CDR3nt: TGCGCCAGCAGCAACGAGTTTTCTGGGGCCAACGTCCTGACTTTC
j_gene: TRBJ2-1; d_gene: NA; abundance: few; v_gene: TRBV14; CDR3aa: CASSRDLSSYNEQFF; CDR3nt: TGTGCCAGCAGCCGGGACTTGAGCTCCTACAATGAGCAGTTCTTC
j_gene: TRBJ1-1; d_gene: NA; abundance: NA; v_gene: TRBV20-1; CDR3aa: CSASRTPRGNTEAFF; CDR3nt: TGCAGTGCTAGTAGGACCCCTCGGGGTAACACTGAAGCTTTCTTT
j_gene: TRBJ2-7; d_gene: NA; abundance: NA; v_gene: TRBV7-9; CDR3aa: CASTRGVAVSSYEQYF; CDR3nt: TGTGCCAGCACCCGGGGAGTAGCGGTGAGCTCCTACGAGCAGTACTTC
j_gene: TRBJ1-5; d_gene: NA; abundance: NA; v_gene: TRBV16; CDR3aa: CASSQLPGSNQPQHF; CDR3nt: TGTGCCAGCAGCCAATTGCCAGGTAGCAATCAGCCCCAGCATTTT